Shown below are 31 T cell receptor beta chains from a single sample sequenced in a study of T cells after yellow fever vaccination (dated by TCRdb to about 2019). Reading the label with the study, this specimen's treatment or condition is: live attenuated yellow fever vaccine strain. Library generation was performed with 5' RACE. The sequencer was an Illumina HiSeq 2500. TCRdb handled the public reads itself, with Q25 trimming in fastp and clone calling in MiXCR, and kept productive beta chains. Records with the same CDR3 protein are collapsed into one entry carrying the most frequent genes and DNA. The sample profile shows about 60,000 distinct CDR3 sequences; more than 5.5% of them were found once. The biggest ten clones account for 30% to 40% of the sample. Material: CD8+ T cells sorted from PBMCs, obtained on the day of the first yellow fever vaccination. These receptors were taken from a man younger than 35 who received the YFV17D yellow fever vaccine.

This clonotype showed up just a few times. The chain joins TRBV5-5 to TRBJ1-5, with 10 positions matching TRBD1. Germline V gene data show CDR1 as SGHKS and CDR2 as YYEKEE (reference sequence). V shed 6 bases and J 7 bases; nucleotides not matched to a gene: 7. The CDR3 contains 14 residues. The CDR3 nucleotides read TGTGCCAGCACCAGGGGGGACAGGGGCCAGCCCCAGCATTTT. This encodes CASTRGDRGQPQHF.

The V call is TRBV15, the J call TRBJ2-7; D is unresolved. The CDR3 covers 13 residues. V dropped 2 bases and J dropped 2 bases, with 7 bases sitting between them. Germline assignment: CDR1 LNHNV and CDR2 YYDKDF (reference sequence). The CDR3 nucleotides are TGTGCCACCAGCAGATACAGTACCTACGAGCAGTACTTC. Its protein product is CATSRYSTYEQYF.

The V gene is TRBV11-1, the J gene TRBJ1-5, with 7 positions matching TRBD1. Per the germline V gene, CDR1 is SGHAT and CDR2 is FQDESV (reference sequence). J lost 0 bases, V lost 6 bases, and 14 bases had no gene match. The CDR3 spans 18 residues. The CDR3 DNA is TGTGCCAGCAGTTCAACCGACAGGGACCCAAATAGCAATCAGCCCCAGCATTTT. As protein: CASSSTDRDPNSNQPQHF.

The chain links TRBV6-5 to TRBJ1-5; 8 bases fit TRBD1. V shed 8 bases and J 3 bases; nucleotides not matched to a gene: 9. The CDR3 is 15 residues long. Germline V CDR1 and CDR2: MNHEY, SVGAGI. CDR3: CASGTGTGPNQPQHF. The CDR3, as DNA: TGTGCCAGCGGTACCGGGACAGGCCCCAATCAGCCCCAGCATTTT.

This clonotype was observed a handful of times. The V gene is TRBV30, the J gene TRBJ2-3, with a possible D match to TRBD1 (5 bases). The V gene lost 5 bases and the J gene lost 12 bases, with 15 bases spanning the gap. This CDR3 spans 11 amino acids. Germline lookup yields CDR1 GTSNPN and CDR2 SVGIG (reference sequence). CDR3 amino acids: CAWEGRGEQYF. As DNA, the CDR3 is TGTGCCTGGGAAGGTAGGGGCGAACAGTATTTT.

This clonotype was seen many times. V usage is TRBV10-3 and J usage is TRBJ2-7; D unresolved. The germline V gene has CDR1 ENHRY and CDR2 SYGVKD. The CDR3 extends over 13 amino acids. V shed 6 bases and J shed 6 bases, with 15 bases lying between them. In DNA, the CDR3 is TGTGCCATCAGAGAGGACGGCTCCGCCGAGCAGTACTTC. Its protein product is CAIREDGSAEQYF.

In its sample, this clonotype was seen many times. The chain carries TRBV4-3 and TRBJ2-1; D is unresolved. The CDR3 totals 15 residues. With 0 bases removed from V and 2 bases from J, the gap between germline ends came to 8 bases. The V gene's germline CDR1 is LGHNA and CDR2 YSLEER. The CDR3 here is CASSQEAVTYNEQFF. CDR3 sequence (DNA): TGCGCCAGCAGCCAAGAGGCAGTTACCTACAATGAGCAGTTCTTC.

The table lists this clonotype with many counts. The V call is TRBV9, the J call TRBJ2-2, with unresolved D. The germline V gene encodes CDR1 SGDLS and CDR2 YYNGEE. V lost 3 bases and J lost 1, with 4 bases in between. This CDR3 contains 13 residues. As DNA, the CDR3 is TGTGCCAGCAGCGGAAGGAACACCGGGGAGCTGTTTTTT. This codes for CASSGRNTGELFF.

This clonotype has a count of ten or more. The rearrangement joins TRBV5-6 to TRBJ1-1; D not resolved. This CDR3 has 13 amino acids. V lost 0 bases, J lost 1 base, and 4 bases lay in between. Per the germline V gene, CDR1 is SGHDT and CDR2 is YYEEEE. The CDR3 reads CASSLVRNTEAFF. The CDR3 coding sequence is TGTGCCAGCAGCTTGGTGCGGAACACTGAAGCTTTCTTT. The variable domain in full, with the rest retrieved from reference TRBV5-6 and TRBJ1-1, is DAGVTQSPTHLIKTRGQQVTLRCSPKSGHDTVSWYQQALGQGPQFIFQYYEEEERQRGNFPDRFSGHQFPNYSSELNVNALLLGDSALYLCASSLVRNTEAFFGQGTRLTVV.

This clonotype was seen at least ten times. CDR3 amino acids: CASSPRWDTSGANVLTF. In nucleotides, the CDR3 is TGTGCCAGCAGCCCTCGTTGGGACACCTCTGGGGCCAACGTCCTGACTTTC. The chain combines TRBV13 with TRBJ2-6, with a possible D match to TRBD1 (6 bases). Trimming took off 5 bases at V and 0 bases at J, with 14 bases between the two ends. CDR3 length equals 17 residues. From germline, CDR1 is PRHDT and CDR2 FYEKMQ (reference sequence).

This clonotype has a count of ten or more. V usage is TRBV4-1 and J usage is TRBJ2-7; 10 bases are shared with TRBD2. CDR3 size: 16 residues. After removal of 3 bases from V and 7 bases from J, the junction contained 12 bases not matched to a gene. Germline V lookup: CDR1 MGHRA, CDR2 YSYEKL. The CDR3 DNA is TGCGCCAGCAGCCAGTACTCGGGACTAGCGATCGCTGAGCAGTACTTC. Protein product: CASSQYSGLAIAEQYF.

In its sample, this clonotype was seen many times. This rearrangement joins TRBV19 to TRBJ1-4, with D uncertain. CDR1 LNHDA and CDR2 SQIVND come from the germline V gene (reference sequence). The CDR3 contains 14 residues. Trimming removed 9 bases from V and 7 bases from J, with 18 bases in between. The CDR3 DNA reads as TGTGCCAGCTCCCGCCCGGCATTTCGTGAAAAACTGTTTTTT. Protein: CASSRPAFREKLFF.

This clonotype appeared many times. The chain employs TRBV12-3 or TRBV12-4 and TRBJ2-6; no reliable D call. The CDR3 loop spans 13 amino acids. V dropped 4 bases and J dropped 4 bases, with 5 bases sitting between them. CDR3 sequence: CASSYSGANVLTF. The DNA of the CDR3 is TGTGCCAGCAGTTACAGCGGGGCCAACGTCCTGACTTTC.

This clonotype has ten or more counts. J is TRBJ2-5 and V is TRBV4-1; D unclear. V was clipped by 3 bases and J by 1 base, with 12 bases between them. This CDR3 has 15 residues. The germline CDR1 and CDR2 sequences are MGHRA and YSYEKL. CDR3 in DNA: TGCGCCAGCAGCCACGGCCCCGGTGCCCAAGAGACCCAGTACTTC. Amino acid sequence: CASSHGPGAQETQYF.

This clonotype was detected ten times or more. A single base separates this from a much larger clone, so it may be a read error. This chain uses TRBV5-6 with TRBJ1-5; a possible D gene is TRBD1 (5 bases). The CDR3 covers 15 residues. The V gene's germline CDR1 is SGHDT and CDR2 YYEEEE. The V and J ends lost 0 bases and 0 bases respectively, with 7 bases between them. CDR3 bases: TGTGCCAGCAGCTTGGGACAGATTAGCAATCAGCCCCAGCATTTT. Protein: CASSLGQISNQPQHF.

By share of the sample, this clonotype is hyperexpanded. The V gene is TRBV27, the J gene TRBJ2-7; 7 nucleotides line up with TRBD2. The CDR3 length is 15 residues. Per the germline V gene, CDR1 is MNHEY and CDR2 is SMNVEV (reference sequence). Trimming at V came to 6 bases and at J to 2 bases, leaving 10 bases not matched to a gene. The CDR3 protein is CASSQWGGTPYEQYF. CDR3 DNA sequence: TGTGCCAGCAGCCAATGGGGGGGTACGCCCTACGAGCAGTACTTC.

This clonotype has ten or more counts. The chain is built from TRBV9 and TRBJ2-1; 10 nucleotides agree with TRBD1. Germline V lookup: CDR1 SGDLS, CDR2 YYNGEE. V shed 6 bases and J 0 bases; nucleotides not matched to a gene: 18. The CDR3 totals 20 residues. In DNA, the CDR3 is TGTGCCAGCACCCGAGGTGGGGGGACAGGGGACCTTATCTCCTACAATGAGCAGTTCTTC. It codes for CASTRGGGTGDLISYNEQFF.

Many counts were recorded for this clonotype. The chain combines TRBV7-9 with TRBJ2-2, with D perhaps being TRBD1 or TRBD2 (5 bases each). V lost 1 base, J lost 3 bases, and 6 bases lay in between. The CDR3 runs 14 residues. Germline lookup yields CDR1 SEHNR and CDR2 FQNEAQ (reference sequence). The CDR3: CASSLGGDTGELFF. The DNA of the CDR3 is TGTGCCAGCAGCTTAGGAGGGGACACCGGGGAGCTGTTTTTT.

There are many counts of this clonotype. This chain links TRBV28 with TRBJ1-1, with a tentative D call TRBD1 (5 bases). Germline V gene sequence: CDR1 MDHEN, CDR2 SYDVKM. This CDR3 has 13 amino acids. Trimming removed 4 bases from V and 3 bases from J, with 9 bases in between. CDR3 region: CASSSGWHTEAFF. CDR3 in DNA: TGTGCCAGCAGTTCAGGGTGGCACACTGAAGCTTTCTTT.

CDR3 protein: CASRTGAYGYTF. The CDR3 DNA sequence: TGTGCCAGTAGGACAGGGGCCTATGGCTACACCTTC. The rearrangement joins TRBV19 to TRBJ1-2; TRBD1 aligns across 8 bases. This CDR3 contains 12 residues. Unmatched junction bases numbered 1, after V lost 6 bases and J lost 4 bases. The germline V gene encodes CDR1 LNHDA and CDR2 SQIVND (reference sequence).

CDR3 residues: CASSKGDSYEQYV. Here the CDR3 DNA reads TGCGCCAGCAGCAAAGGGGACAGCTACGAGCAGTACGTC. The chain links TRBV4-1 to TRBJ2-7; 7 bases align to TRBD1. This CDR3 is 13 amino acids long. The V gene end was trimmed by 5 bases and the J gene end by 3 bases; junction bases not matched to a gene: 4. Germline assignment: CDR1 MGHRA and CDR2 YSYEKL.

The CDR3 DNA sequence: TGTGCCATCAGTGCGACTAGCGGGGGTGTCCAAGAGACCCAGTACTTC. The encoded protein is CAISATSGGVQETQYF. V usage is TRBV10-3 and J usage is TRBJ2-5; TRBD2 matches 12 bases. Germline V gives CDR1 ENHRY, CDR2 SYGVKD. J gave up 1 base and V 4 bases, and 4 bases lay outside the gene matches. This CDR3 spans 16 amino acids.

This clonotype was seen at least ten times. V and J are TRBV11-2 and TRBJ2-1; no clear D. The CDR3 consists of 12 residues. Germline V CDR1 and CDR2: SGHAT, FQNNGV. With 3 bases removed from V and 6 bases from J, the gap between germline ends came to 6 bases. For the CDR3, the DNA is TGTGCCAGCAGCTTGGGGTCCAATGAGCAGTTCTTC. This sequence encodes CASSLGSNEQFF.

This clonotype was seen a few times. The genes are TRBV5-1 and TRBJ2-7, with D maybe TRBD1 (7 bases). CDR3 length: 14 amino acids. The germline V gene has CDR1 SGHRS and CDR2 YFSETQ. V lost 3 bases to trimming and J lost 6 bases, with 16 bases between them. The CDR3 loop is CASSSLGGGGEQYF. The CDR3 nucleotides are TGCGCCAGCAGCTCCTTAGGAGGGGGCGGCGAGCAGTACTTC.

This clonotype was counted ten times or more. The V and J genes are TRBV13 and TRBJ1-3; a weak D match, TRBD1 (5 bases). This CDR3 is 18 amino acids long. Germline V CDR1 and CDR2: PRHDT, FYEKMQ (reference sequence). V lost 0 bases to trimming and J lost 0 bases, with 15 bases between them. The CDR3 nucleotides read TGTGCCAGCAGCTTAGGCCAGGGTTTGGAATACTCTGGAAACACCATATATTTT. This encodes CASSLGQGLEYSGNTIYF.

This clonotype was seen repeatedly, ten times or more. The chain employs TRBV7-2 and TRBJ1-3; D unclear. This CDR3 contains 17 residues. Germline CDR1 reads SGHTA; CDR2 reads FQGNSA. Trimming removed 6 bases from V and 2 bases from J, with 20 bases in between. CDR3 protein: CASSLGRPGIPGNTIYF. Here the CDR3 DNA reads TGTGCCAGCAGTCTAGGGCGTCCCGGGATCCCTGGAAACACCATATATTTT.

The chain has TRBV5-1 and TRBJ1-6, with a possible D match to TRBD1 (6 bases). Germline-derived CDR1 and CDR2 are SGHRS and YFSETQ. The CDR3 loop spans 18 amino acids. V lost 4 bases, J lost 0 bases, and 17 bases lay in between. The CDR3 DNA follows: TGCGCCAGCAGCGAGATTCCCGGGACAAACTCCTATAATTCACCCCTCCACTTT. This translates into CASSEIPGTNSYNSPLHF.

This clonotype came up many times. CDR3 sequence: CASSQGTSGGAGSSYNEQFF. As DNA, the CDR3 is TGCGCCAGCAGCCAAGGGACTAGCGGGGGGGCCGGTAGTTCCTACAATGAGCAGTTCTTC. J is TRBJ2-1 and V is TRBV4-1; 15 nucleotides match TRBD2. Germline assignment: CDR1 MGHRA and CDR2 YSYEKL. J was trimmed by 1 base and V by 1 base; bases with no gene match: 8. CDR3 length equals 20 residues.

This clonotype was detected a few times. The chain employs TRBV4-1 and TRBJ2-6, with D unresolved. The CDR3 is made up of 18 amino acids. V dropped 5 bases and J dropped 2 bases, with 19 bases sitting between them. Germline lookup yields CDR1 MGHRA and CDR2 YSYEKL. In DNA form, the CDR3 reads TGCGCCAGCAGCTTCGTTAACCGAGGAAGACCTGGGGCCAACGTCCTGACTTTC. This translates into CASSFVNRGRPGANVLTF.

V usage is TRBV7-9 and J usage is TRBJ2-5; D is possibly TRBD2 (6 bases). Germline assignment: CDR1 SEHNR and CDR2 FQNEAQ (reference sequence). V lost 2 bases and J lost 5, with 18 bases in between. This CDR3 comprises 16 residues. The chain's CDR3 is CASSLRGSLDRETQYF. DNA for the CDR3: TGTGCCAGCAGCTTACGGGGGTCCCTGGACCGGGAGACCCAGTACTTC. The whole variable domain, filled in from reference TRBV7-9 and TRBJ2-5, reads DTGVSQNPRHKITKRGQNVTFRCDPISEHNRLYWYRQTLGQGPEFLTYFQNEAQLEKSRLLSDRFSAERPKGSFSTLEIQRTEQGDSAMYLCASSLRGSLDRETQYFGPGTRLLVL.

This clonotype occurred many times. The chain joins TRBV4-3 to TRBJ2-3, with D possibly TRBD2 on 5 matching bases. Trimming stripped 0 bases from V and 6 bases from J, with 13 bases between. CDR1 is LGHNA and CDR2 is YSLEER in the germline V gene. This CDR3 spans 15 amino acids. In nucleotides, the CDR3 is TGCGCCAGCAGCCAAGATAACTCGCCGGGGGATACGCAGTATTTT. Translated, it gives CASSQDNSPGDTQYF.